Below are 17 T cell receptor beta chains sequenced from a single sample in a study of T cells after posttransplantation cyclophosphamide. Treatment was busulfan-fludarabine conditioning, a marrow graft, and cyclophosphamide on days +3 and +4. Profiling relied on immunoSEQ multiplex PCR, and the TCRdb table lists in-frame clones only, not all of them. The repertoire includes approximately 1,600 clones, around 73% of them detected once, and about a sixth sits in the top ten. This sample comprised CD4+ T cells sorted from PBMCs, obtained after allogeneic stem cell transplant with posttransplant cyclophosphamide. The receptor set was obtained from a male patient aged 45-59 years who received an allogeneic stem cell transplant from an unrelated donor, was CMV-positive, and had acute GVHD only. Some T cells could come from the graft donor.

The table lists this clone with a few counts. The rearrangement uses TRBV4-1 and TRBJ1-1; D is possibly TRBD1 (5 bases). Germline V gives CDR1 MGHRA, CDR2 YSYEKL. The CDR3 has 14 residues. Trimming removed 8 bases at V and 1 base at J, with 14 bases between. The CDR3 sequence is CASRGVLRNTEAFF. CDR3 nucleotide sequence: TGCGCCAGCCGGGGGGTTTTGAGGAACACTGAAGCTTTCTTT.

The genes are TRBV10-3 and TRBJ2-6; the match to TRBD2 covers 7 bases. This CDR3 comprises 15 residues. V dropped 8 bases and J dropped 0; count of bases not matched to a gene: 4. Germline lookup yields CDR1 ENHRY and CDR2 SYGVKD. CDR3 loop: CAIGAGDSGANVLTF. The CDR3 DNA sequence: TGTGCCATCGGGGCGGGGGACTCTGGGGCCAACGTCCTGACTTTC.

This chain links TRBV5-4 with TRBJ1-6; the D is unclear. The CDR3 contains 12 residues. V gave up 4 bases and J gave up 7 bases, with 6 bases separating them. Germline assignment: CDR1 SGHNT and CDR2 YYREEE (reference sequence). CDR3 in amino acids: CASSTQNSPLHF. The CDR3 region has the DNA TGTGCCAGCAGCACCCAGAATTCACCCCTCCACTTT.

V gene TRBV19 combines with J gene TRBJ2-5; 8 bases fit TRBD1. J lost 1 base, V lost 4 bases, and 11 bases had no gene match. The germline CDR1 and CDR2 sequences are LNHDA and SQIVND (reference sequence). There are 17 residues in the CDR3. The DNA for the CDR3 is TGTGCCAGTAGTAGGGACAGGTTCCAAGCCCTCCAAGAGACCCAGTACTTC. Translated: CASSRDRFQALQETQYF.

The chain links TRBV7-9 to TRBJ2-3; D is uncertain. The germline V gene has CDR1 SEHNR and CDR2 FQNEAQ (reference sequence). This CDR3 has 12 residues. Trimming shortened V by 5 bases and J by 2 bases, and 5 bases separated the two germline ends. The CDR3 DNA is TGTGCCAGCAGCCCTAACACAGATACGCAGTATTTT. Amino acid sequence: CASSPNTDTQYF. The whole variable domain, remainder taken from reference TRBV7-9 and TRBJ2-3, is DTGVSQNPRHKITKRGQNVTFRCDPISEHNRLYWYRQTLGQGPEFLTYFQNEAQLEKSRLLSDRFSAERPKGSFSTLEIQRTEQGDSAMYLCASSPNTDTQYFGPGTRLTVL.

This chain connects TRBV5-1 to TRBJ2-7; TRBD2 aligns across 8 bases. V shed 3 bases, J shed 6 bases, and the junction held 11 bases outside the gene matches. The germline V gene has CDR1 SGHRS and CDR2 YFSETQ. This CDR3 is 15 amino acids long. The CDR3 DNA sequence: TGCGCCAGCAGCTCGGGGGGGGTGAAGGGTCCCGAGCAGTACTTC. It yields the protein CASSSGGVKGPEQYF.

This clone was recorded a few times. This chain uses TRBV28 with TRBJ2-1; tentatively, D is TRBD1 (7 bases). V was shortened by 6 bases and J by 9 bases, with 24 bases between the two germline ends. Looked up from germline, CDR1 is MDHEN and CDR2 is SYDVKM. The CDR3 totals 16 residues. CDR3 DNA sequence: TGTGCCAGCAGCCCCGCGGCCGCTCAGGGGGGCGGTGAGCAGTTCTTC. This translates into CASSPAAAQGGGEQFF. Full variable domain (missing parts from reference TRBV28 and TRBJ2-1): DVKVTQSSRYLVKRTGEKVFLECVQDMDHENMFWYRQDPGLGLRLIYFSYDVKMKEKGDIPEGYSVSREKKERFSLILESASTNQTSMYLCASSPAAAQGGGEQFFGPGTRLTVL.

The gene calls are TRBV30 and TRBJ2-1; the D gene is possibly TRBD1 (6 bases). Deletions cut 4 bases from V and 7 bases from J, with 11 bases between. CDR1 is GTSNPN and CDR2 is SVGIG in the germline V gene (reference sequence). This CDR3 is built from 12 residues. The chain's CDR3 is CAWTLTGNEQFF. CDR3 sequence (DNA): TGTGCCTGGACCCTCACAGGGAATGAGCAGTTCTTC.

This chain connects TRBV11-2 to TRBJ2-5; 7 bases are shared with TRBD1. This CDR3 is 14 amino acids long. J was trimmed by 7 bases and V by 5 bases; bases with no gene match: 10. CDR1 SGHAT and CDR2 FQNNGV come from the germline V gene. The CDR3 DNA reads TGTGCCAGCAGCGAGAGGGGGCGGGCTGCGACCCAGTACTTC. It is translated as CASSERGRAATQYF.

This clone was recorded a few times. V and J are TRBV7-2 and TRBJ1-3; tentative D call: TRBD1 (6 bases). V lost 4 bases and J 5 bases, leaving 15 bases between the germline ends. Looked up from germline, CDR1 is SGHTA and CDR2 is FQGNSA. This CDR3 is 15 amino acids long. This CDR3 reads CASSSSAQGRNTIYF. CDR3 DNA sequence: TGTGCCAGCAGCTCAAGCGCCCAGGGGCGAAACACCATATATTTT.

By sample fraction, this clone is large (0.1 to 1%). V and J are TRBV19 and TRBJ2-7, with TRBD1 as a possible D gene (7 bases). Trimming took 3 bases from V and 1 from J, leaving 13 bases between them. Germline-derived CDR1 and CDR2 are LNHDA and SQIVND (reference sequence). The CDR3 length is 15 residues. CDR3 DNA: TGTGCCAGTAGTATCGGAGGGGACAGTTCCTACGAGCAGTACTTC. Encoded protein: CASSIGGDSSYEQYF.

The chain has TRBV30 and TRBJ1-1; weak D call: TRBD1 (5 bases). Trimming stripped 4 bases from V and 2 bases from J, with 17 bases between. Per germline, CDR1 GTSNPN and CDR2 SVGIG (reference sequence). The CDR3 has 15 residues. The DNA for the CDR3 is TGTGCCTGGACCCAGTCCCGTGGGGCAAACACTGAAGCTTTCTTT. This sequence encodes CAWTQSRGANTEAFF.

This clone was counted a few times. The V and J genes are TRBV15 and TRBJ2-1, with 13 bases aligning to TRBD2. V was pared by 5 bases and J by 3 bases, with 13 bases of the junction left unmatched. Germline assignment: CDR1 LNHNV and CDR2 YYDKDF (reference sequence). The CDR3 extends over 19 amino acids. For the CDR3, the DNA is TGTGCCACCAGCTCGGTAGGACTAGCGGGGGCCGGGAGCTACAATGAGCAGTTCTTC. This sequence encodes CATSSVGLAGAGSYNEQFF. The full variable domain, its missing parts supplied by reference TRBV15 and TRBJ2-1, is DAMVIQNPRYQVTQFGKPVTLSCSQTLNHNVMYWYQQKSSQAPKLLFHYYDKDFNNEADTPDNFQSRRPNTSFCFLDIRSPGLGDTAMYLCATSSVGLAGAGSYNEQFFGPGTRLTVL.

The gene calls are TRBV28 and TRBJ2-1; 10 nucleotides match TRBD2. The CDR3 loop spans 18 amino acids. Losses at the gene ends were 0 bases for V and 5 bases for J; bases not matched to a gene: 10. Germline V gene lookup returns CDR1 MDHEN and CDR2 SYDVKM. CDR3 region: CASSLWGAGGPKDNEQFF. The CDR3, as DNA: TGTGCCAGCAGTTTATGGGGAGCGGGAGGGCCTAAGGACAATGAGCAGTTCTTC.

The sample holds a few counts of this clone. Here the CDR3 reads CASSLGGQGVAGNTIYF. The CDR3 DNA reads as TGTGCCAGCAGCTTAGGGGGACAGGGTGTAGCTGGAAACACCATATATTTT. This chain links TRBV7-2 with TRBJ1-3; 9 positions agree with TRBD1. V was clipped by 1 base and J by 2 bases; unmatched bases: 6. CDR3 length equals 17 residues. From germline, CDR1 is SGHTA and CDR2 FQGNSA.

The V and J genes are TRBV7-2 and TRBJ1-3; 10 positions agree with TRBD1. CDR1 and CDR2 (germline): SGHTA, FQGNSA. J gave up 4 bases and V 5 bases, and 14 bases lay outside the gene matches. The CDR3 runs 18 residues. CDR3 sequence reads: CASSRSGQGYGVGNTIYF. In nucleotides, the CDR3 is TGTGCCAGCAGCCGCTCGGGACAGGGGTACGGCGTAGGAAACACCATATATTTT.

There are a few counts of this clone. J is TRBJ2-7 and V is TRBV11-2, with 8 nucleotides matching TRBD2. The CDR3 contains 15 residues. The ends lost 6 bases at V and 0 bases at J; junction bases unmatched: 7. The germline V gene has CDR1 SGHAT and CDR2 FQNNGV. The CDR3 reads CASRASGGSSYEQYF. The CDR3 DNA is TGTGCCAGCAGGGCCAGCGGGGGAAGCTCCTACGAGCAGTACTTC.